The following is a TCR beta chain sequence with its context. Its target is unknown. The junction differs from germline at one of its ends, possibly a read error. The data stem from a study of human T cells and chemical hapten exposure. General observations from the study: Sensitizing to DPC left TCRs with a frequency above 1 in 1000 unaltered.

The V gene's germline CDR1 is MDHEN and CDR2 SYDVKM. The CDR3 consists of 13 residues. Time point indicated: patch test 2, 6 weeks after DPC sensitization. Stated treatment: therapeutic diphenylcyclopropenone sensitization with weekly scalp DPC. Unfractionated whole blood served as the source for total RNA extraction. TCRdb ran MiXCR on the RACE reads and lists one entry per CDR3 protein. The sample has some 42,000 distinct CDR3 sequences, more than 9% seen once; the top ten hold around 14%. The rearrangement links TRBV28 to TRBJ2-1; D possibly corresponds to TRBD1 (5 bases). The source of this sequence is a woman aged 25 to 39 with alopecia areata. Some clones in this sample may be carry-over from other donors' samples. Sequences were derived from whole blood, sampled in connection with sensitization to the hapten diphenylcyclopropenone (DPC). CDR3 nucleotide sequence: TGTGCCAGCAGTCCCCGCCTGGGGCATGAACAGTTCTTC. Translated, it gives CASSPRLGHEQFF.